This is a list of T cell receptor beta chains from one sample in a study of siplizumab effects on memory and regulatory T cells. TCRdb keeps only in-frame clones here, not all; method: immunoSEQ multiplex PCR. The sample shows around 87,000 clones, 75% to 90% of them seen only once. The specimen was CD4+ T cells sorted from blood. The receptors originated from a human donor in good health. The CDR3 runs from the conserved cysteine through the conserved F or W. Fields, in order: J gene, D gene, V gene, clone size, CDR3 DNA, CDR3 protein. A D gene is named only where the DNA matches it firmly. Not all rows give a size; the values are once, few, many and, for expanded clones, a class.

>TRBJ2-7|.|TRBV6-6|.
TGTGCCAGCAGTTATTGGGGGGATGTCGACGAGCAGTACTTC
CASSYWGDVDEQYF
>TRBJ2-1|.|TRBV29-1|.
TGCAGCGTTATCTGGGGAAGCTCCTACAATGAGCAGTTCTTC
CSVIWGSSYNEQFF
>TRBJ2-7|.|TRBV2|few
TGTGCCAGCCAGGGCCGGGGCCTCACCTACGAGCAGTACTTC
CASQGRGLTYEQYF
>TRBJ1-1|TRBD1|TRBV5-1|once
TGCGCCAGCAGCTCAAAACAGGGGGCCCTCGCTGAAGCTTTCTTT
CASSSKQGALAEAFF
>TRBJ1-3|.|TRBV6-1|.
TGTGCCAGCAGTGAATCCGGGAATGGAAACACCATATATTTT
CASSESGNGNTIYF
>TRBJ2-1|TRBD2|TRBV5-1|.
TGCGCCAGCAGTTCCGGACTAGCGGGGAGGGTGGAGCAGTTCTTC
CASSSGLAGRVEQFF
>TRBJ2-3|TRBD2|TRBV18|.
TGTGCCAGCTCACCGCAGACTAGCGGGAGGATAGATACGCAGTATTTT
CASSPQTSGRIDTQYF
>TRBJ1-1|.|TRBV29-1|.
TGCAGCGTTGAACCGGGTATGAACACTGAAGCTTTCTTT
CSVEPGMNTEAFF
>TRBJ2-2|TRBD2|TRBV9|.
TGTGCCAGCAGCGCCCCCCGTGCTAGCGGGAGTACCGGGGAGCTGTTTTTT
CASSAPRASGSTGELFF
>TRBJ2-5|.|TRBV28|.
TGTGCCAGCAGTCCGCTAGTTCTCGGAAAAGAGACCCAGTACTTC
CASSPLVLGKETQYF
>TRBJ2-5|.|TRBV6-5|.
TGTGCCAGCAGCCGGAGCCCAGGGCGGGAGACCCAGTACTTC
CASSRSPGRETQYF
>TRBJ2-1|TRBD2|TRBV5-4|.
TGTGCCAGCATGCTAGCGGGAGTGGACAATGAGCAGTTCTTC
CASMLAGVDNEQFF
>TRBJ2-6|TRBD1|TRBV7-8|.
TGTGCCAGCAGTTACAGGGGACCTTTCTCTGGGGCCAACGTCCTGACTTTC
CASSYRGPFSGANVLTF
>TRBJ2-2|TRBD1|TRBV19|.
TGTGCCAGTAGTATACTGACAGGGGGCACCGGGGAGCTGTTTTTT
CASSILTGGTGELFF
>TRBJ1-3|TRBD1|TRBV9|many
TGTGCCAGCAGCGTAGGACTACAGGGGGACTCTGGAAACACCATATATTTT
CASSVGLQGDSGNTIYF
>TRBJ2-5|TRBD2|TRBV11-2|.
TGTGCCAGCAGTTCACGCGGGGAGGGCTTTACTGAGACCCAGTACTTC
CASSSRGEGFTETQYF
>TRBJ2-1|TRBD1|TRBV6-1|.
TGTGCCAGCAGTACTGACAGGGCGGCCTACAATGAGCAGTTCTTC
CASSTDRAAYNEQFF
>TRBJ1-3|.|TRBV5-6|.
TGTGCCAGCAGCTTGGTGGATACTGGAAACACCATATATTTT
CASSLVDTGNTIYF
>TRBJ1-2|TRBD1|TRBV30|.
TGTGCCTGGAGGGACCGGGACAGGGATGGCTACACCTTC
CAWRDRDRDGYTF
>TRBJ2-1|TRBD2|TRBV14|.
TGTGCCAGCAGGCGATCCGGGACTAGCGGGAACAATGAGCAGTTCTTC
CASRRSGTSGNNEQFF
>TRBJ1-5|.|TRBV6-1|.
TGTGCCAGCAGTTTAGAAAACAAAAACCAGCCCCAGCATTTT
CASSLENKNQPQHF
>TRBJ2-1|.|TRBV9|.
TGTGCCAGCACCAAATCGGAAGGGGACTGGGACGGTCGCAATGAGCAGTTCTTC
CASTKSEGDWDGRNEQFF
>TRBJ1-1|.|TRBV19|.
TGTGCCAGTAGTAACGCCGTCGGTAACACTGAAGCTTTCTTT
CASSNAVGNTEAFF
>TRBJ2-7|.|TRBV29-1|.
TGCAGCGTTGTGACAGACTACGAGCAGTACTTC
CSVVTDYEQYF
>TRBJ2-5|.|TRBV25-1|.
TGTGCCAGCAGTGAGCCGGGACCGCAAGGGGAGACCCAGTACTTC
CASSEPGPQGETQYF
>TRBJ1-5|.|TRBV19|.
TGTGCCAGTAGTATCGAGGGGCGCAATCAGCCCCAGCATTTT
CASSIEGRNQPQHF
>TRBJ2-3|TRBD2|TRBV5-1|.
TGCGCCAGCAGCTTGGGACTAGCGGCAAGCACAGATACGCAGTATTTT
CASSLGLAASTDTQYF
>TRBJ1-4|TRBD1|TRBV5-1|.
TGCGCCAGCAGCTCTAGGACAGGGGACCCAACTAATGAAAAACTGTTTTTT
CASSSRTGDPTNEKLFF
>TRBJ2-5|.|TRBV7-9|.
TGTGCCAGCAGCCCAGGGATCCCCTGGGAGACCCAGTACTTC
CASSPGIPWETQYF
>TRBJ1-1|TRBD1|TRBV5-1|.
TGCGCCAGCAGTTCACAGGGGGCCACTGAAGCTTTCTTT
CASSSQGATEAFF
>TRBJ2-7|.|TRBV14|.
TGTGCCAGCAGCACGGAGGGCTACGAGCAGTACTTC
CASSTEGYEQYF
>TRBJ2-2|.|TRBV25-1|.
TGTGCCACCAAGGGCACCGGGGAGCTGTTTTTT
CATKGTGELFF
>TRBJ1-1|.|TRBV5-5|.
TGTGCCAGCAGCCCCTGGGACCTCAGGGGAGCTGAAGCTTTCTTT
CASSPWDLRGAEAFF
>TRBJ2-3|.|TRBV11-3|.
TGTGCCAGCAGCACCCGGGCCCGGACGACAGATACGCAGTATTTT
CASSTRARTTDTQYF
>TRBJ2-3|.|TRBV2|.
TGTGCCAGCAAAAGTTCGGATACGCAGTATTTT
CASKSSDTQYF
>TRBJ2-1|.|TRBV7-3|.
TGTGCCAGCAGCTTAACGCGGGAACGGGGAAATGAGCAGTTCTTC
CASSLTRERGNEQFF
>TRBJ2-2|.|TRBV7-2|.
TGTGCCAGCAGACGACCAGGGATCGGGGAGCTGTTTTTT
CASRRPGIGELFF
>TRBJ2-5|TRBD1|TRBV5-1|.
TGCGCCAGCAGCTGGGGACAGGCCCAAGAGACCCAGTACTTC
CASSWGQAQETQYF
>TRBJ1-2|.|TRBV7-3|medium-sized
TGTGCCAGCAGCTCCGCGGGAGCTAACTATGGCTACACCTTC
CASSSAGANYGYTF
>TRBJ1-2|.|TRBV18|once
TGTGCCAGCTCACCTAACCTGAAATGGACAGTCGCTAACTATGGCTACACCTTC
CASSPNLKWTVANYGYTF
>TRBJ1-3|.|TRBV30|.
TGTGCCTGGAGTGTAAATAGGGTGGGAAACACCATATATTTT
CAWSVNRVGNTIYF
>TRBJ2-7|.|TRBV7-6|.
TGTGCCAGCAGCCCAGGGTTTAGCTCCTACGAGCAGTACTTC
CASSPGFSSYEQYF
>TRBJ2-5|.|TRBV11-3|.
TGTGCCAGCAGCATCCCGGGAGCACAAGAGACCCAGTACTTC
CASSIPGAQETQYF
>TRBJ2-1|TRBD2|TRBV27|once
TGTGCCAGCAGGACCGGGACTAGCCACCAGAGCTACAATGAGCAGTTCTTC
CASRTGTSHQSYNEQFF
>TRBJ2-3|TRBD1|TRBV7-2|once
TGTGCCAGCAGCTTACGGACAGGGGGACCCACAGATACGCAGTATTTT
CASSLRTGGPTDTQYF
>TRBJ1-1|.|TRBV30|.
TGTGCCTGGAGTGTACTCGATTCGGCCCGGCGGACTGAAGCTTTCTTT
CAWSVLDSARRTEAFF
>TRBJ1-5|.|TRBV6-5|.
TGTGCCAGCAGTTTTAACCAAAATCAGCCCCAGCATTTT
CASSFNQNQPQHF
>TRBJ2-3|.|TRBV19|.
TGTGCCAGTATCCCGCCCGGGACAGATACGCAGTATTTT
CASIPPGTDTQYF
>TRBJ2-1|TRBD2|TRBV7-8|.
TGTGCCAGCAGCCTGCGGACTAGCGGGAGTGGGTACAATGAGCAGTTCTTC
CASSLRTSGSGYNEQFF
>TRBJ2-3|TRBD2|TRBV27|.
TGTGCCAGCAGCAGGTCAAAGCTAGCGGGAGGGTCCAGAGATACGCAGTATTTT
CASSRSKLAGGSRDTQYF
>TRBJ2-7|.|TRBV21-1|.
.
CASSATKVAAGTRNEQYF